A selection of T cell receptor beta chains follows, all from one sample in a study of a mutant IDH1 vaccine in newly diagnosed glioma. Clones were sequenced by immunoSEQ multiplex PCR, and TCRdb holds only the in-frame ones, with some missing. Among around 82,000 clones listed, roughly 87% were seen once. The specimen comprised PBMCs, sampled from a glioma patient treated with radiotherapy, temozolomide or both. The receptor source for this set is a man aged 40-50 years with glioma. Some clones in this sample may be carry-over from other donors' samples. Both conserved end residues are part of each CDR3. The order of the fields is V gene, CDR3 length, D gene, J gene, clone size, CDR3 protein, CDR3 DNA. A D gene is named only where the DNA matches it firmly. Size tells how often a clone was seen (once, few, many) or the class of an expanded clone, and some rows leave it out.

TRBV5-6,13,NA,TRBJ1-2,NA,CASSSDSNYGYTF,TGTGCCAGCAGCTCCGACAGCAACTATGGCTACACCTTC
TRBV5-4,16,TRBD1,TRBJ2-4,NA,CASSSSTGTGINIQYF,TGTGCCAGCAGCTCATCCACCGGGACAGGGATCAACATTCAGTACTTC
TRBV6-5,13,NA,TRBJ1-1,few,CASSYERNTEAFF,TGTGCCAGCAGTTACGAAAGGAACACTGAAGCTTTCTTT
TRBV5-1,15,TRBD1,TRBJ1-2,NA,CASSLDRGTVGGYTF,TGCGCCAGCAGCTTGGACAGGGGAACGGTGGGTGGCTACACCTTC
TRBV30,12,NA,TRBJ2-7,few,CAWSAQAYEQYF,TGTGCCTGGAGTGCACAGGCCTACGAGCAGTACTTC
TRBV14,12,NA,TRBJ2-2,few,CASSHRLRELFF,TGTGCCAGCAGCCATCGTCTCAGGGAGCTGTTTTTT
TRBV6-5,15,NA,TRBJ1-5,once,CASSNDNYSNQPQHF,TGTGCCAGCAGTAACGACAATTATAGCAATCAGCCCCAGCATTTT
TRBV6-6,12,NA,TRBJ1-2,NA,CASGDGNYGYTF,TGTGCCTCGGGAGACGGCAACTATGGCTACACCTTC
TRBV6-4,13,NA,TRBJ2-1,NA,CASSDYEGNEQFF,TGTGCCAGCAGTGACTACGAGGGGAATGAGCAGTTCTTC
TRBV15,12,NA,TRBJ1-1,NA,CATSGAQGPAFF,TGTGCCACCAGCGGAGCACAGGGTCCGGCTTTCTTT
TRBV27,15,TRBD2,TRBJ2-7,NA,CASSHYRGGPYEQYF,TGTGCCAGCAGTCATTATCGGGGGGGCCCCTACGAGCAGTACTTC
TRBV19,14,NA,TRBJ1-6,NA,CASSMKRAGSPLHF,TGTGCCAGTAGTATGAAAAGGGCGGGATCACCCCTCCACTTT
TRBV2,16,TRBD1,TRBJ2-7,NA,CASRYSLTGGENEQYF,TGTGCCAGCAGATACTCCCTGACAGGGGGAGAGAACGAGCAGTACTTC
TRBV13,15,NA,TRBJ1-1,NA,CASSRISTLNTEAFF,TGTGCCAGCAGCCGAATTAGCACCCTGAACACTGAAGCTTTCTTT
TRBV5-1,15,TRBD1,TRBJ2-5,NA,CASGTGTGKGETQYF,TGCGCCAGCGGTACCGGGACAGGAAAAGGAGAGACCCAGTACTTC
TRBV6-1,16,TRBD1,TRBJ1-5,NA,CASSDPGTGNNQPQHF,TGTGCCAGCAGTGATCCCGGGACAGGCAACAATCAGCCCCAGCATTTT
TRBV5-4,14,NA,TRBJ2-7,NA,CASSLDNGPYEQYF,TGTGCCAGCAGCTTGGACAACGGACCCTACGAGCAGTACTTC
TRBV2,11,NA,TRBJ1-2,NA,CASSPNYGYTF,TGTGCCAGCAGCCCAAACTATGGCTACACCTTC
TRBV11-2,15,NA,TRBJ2-2,NA,CASSQDPGVGGELFF,TGTGCCAGCAGCCAAGACCCAGGGGTAGGCGGGGAGCTGTTTTTT
TRBV5-6,13,TRBD1,TRBJ1-1,NA,CASSSGGSGEAFF,TGTGCCAGCAGCTCAGGGGGTAGTGGTGAAGCTTTCTTT
TRBV5-1,12,NA,TRBJ2-3,NA,CASSLTLDTQYF,TGCGCCAGCAGCCTGACTCTAGATACGCAGTATTTT
TRBV7-9,12,NA,TRBJ2-7,NA,CASSSPGSEQYF,TGTGCCAGCAGCTCCCCAGGGAGCGAGCAGTACTTC
TRBV20-1,11,NA,TRBJ1-2,once,CSARNDHGYTF,TGCAGTGCTAGAAACGACCATGGCTACACCTTC
TRBV5-4,16,TRBD1,TRBJ1-1,NA,CASRLSPIGQGTEAFF,TGTGCCAGCCGGCTCTCCCCTATAGGACAGGGCACTGAAGCTTTCTTT
TRBV29-1,13,NA,TRBJ1-4,NA,CSAGTANNEKLFF,TGCAGCGCCGGGACGGCAAATAATGAAAAACTGTTTTTT
TRBV9,15,NA,TRBJ1-5,NA,CASSVGIGSNQPQHF,TGTGCCAGCAGCGTAGGGATAGGGTCTAATCAGCCCCAGCATTTT
TRBV18,18,TRBD2,TRBJ2-5,NA,CASSPPNPTSGGGETQYF,TGTGCCAGCTCACCACCGAACCCGACTAGCGGGGGCGGGGAGACCCAGTACTTC
TRBV14,15,NA,TRBJ2-3,once,CASSQWDISTDTQYF,TGTGCCAGCAGCCAGTGGGACATTAGCACAGATACGCAGTATTTT
TRBV4-1,14,TRBD1,TRBJ1-5,once,CASSQATGFRPQHF,TGCGCCAGCAGCCAGGCGACAGGGTTCCGGCCCCAGCATTTT
TRBV2,13,TRBD1,TRBJ2-5,NA,CASRTGGQETQYF,TGTGCCAGCAGGACAGGGGGCCAAGAGACCCAGTACTTC
TRBV5-6,12,TRBD1,TRBJ1-2,NA,CASRRGRDGYTF,TGTGCCAGCCGTAGGGGGCGTGATGGCTACACCTTC
TRBV19,14,NA,TRBJ1-1,NA,CASGRTDMNTEAFF,TGTGCCAGTGGGAGGACAGATATGAACACTGAAGCTTTCTTT
TRBV30,15,NA,TRBJ1-5,NA,CAWSIAGFGSQPQHF,TGTGCCTGGAGTATTGCCGGGTTTGGGAGTCAGCCCCAGCATTTT
TRBV5-8,16,NA,TRBJ1-6,NA,CASTQAQAAYNSPLHF,TGTGCCAGCACCCAGGCTCAGGCAGCTTATAATTCACCCCTCCACTTT
TRBV5-1,14,TRBD1,TRBJ1-1,NA,CASSLRQGNTEAFF,TGCGCCAGCAGCTTGAGACAGGGGAACACTGAAGCTTTCTTT
TRBV6-5,16,TRBD1,TRBJ2-7,NA,CASSYMSGQGAYEQYF,TGTGCCAGCAGTTACATGAGCGGACAGGGGGCTTACGAGCAGTACTTC
TRBV5-4,15,TRBD1,TRBJ2-5,NA,CASSLAGDRLLTQYF,TGTGCCAGCAGCTTGGCCGGGGACAGGTTGTTGACCCAGTACTTC
TRBV6-5,16,NA,TRBJ1-1,NA,CASSSQWPVLGAEAFF,TGTGCCAGCAGTTCCCAATGGCCGGTTTTAGGCGCTGAAGCTTTCTTT